These 23 T cell receptor beta chains were sequenced from one sample in a study of blood T cell repertoires in COVID-19. Data came from immunoSEQ multiplex PCR; TCRdb stores just in-frame clones and leaves some out. Of 300,000 or so clones listed, 87% are singletons. Sequenced: peripheral blood. The receptors were gathered from a woman aged 40-49 years who had recovered from COVID-19.

V is TRBV5-1 and J is TRBJ2-1; possible D gene TRBD1, 6 bases. Trimming removed 4 bases from V and 3 bases from J, with 11 bases in between. Germline-derived CDR1 and CDR2 are SGHRS and YFSETQ. The length of the CDR3 is 14 residues. In DNA form, the CDR3 reads TGCGCCAGCAGCGGGGGACAAAACTACAATGAGCAGTTCTTC. Protein product: CASSGGQNYNEQFF.

V usage is TRBV5-8 and J usage is TRBJ1-6; 8 bases are shared with TRBD1. The V and J ends lost 0 bases and 7 bases, in that order; junction bases with no gene match: 9. The CDR3 extends over 17 amino acids. CDR1 is SGHTS and CDR2 is YDEGEE in the germline V gene. CDR3 protein: CASSLGRPGTGNSPLHF. Written as DNA, the CDR3 is TGTGCCAGCAGCTTGGGGCGCCCCGGGACAGGCAATTCACCCCTCCACTTT. Full variable domain (missing parts from reference TRBV5-8 and TRBJ1-6): EAGVTQSPTHLIKTRGQQATLRCSPISGHTSVYWYQQALGLGLQFLLWYDEGEERNRGNFPPRFSGRQFPNYSSELNVNALELEDSALYLCASSLGRPGTGNSPLHFGNGTRLTVT.

The J gene is TRBJ2-7, the V gene TRBV6-5; D may be TRBD2 (5 bases). The CDR3 has 13 amino acids. Trimming pared 8 bases from V and 4 bases from J, leaving 15 bases between. The germline V gene has CDR1 MNHEY and CDR2 SVGAGI. CDR3 coding DNA: TGTGCCAGCTCCGGGGTAGGGTTGTACGAGCAGTACTTC. It yields the protein CASSGVGLYEQYF.

V and J are TRBV6-6 and TRBJ1-5; possibly TRBD1 for D (5 bases). V was pared by 0 bases and J by 1 base, with 7 bases between. Germline values: CDR1 MNHNY, CDR2 SVGAGI (reference sequence). CDR3 length equals 15 residues. In DNA form, the CDR3 reads TGTGCCAGCAGTTACTCTGGGGGGAGCAATCAGCCCCAGCATTTT. Translation: CASSYSGGSNQPQHF.

This clone was found a few times. The J gene is TRBJ1-2, the V gene TRBV11-2; the D is unclear. Germline V gene lookup returns CDR1 SGHAT and CDR2 FQNNGV. Trimming pared 4 bases from V and 2 bases from J, leaving 14 bases between. The CDR3 covers 15 residues. In DNA, the CDR3 is TGTGCCAGCAGCTCCACCCGACACAAGAACTATGGCTACACCTTC. This translates into CASSSTRHKNYGYTF.

This clone appeared a few times. This chain's CDR3 is CASSTDGQGESENNEQFF. The DNA of the CDR3 is TGTGCCAGCAGCACCGATGGACAGGGAGAGAGTGAAAACAATGAGCAGTTCTTC. This sequence joins TRBV21-1 and TRBJ2-1; the D segment call TRBD1 is taken from the table without a DNA check. TRBV21-1 is flagged as a pseudogene. The CDR3 loop spans 18 amino acids.

This clone was picked up a small number of times. The V and J genes are TRBV6-2 or TRBV6-3 and TRBJ1-6; TRBD1 matches 7 bases. Unmatched junction bases numbered 4, after V lost 2 bases and J lost 0 bases. CDR1 is MNHEY, CDR2 SVGEGT, per germline. The length of the CDR3 is 17 residues. The CDR3 loop is CASSYGSGGSYNSPLHF. For the CDR3, the DNA is TGTGCCAGCAGTTACGGTTCAGGGGGCTCCTATAATTCACCCCTCCACTTT.

The J gene is TRBJ2-1, the V gene TRBV7-9; TRBD1 aligns across 7 bases. Per germline, CDR1 SEHNR and CDR2 FQNEAQ (reference sequence). The length of the CDR3 is 15 residues. The junction had 0 bases not matched to a gene; V was cut back by 1 base and J by 0 bases. CDR3 sequence (DNA): TGTGCCAGCAGCTTAGACAGGGGCTCCTACAATGAGCAGTTCTTC. Its protein product is CASSLDRGSYNEQFF.

The chain combines TRBV4-3 with TRBJ1-4, with 8 nucleotides matching TRBD1. Trimming removed 4 bases from V and 4 bases from J; junction bases left unmatched: 17. The germline gives CDR1 LGHNA, CDR2 YSLEER. The CDR3 is made up of 19 amino acids. The CDR3 here is CASSPTSAGGRLGNEKLFF. In nucleotides, the CDR3 is TGCGCCAGCAGCCCTACTTCGGCAGGGGGCCGGCTGGGTAATGAAAAACTGTTTTTT.

The V and J genes are TRBV12-5 and TRBJ1-2; D not resolved. The CDR3 spans 13 residues. V dropped 3 bases and J dropped 3 bases, with 8 bases sitting between them. Germline V gives CDR1 LGHNT, CDR2 FRNRAP. The CDR3 DNA reads TGTGCTAGTGGTTTAGATAGTTACTATGGCTACACCTTC. This translates into CASGLDSYYGYTF.

The rearrangement joins TRBV21-1 to TRBJ1-1; the table's D call, TRBD1, has no DNA check behind it. TRBV21-1 is a documented pseudogene. This CDR3 has 14 residues. The CDR3 bases are TGTGCCAGCAGCAAAGAAAGGGACACCGATGAAGCTTTCTTT. Amino acids: CASSKERDTDEAFF.

About this clone itself: One end of the junction is discordant with germline, which a read error may explain. This rearrangement joins TRBV11-2 to TRBJ1-2; no firm D call. Germline CDR1 SGHAT, CDR2 FQNNGV. This CDR3 contains 13 residues. The CDR3 region has the DNA TGTGCCAGCAGCCTAGACGGTAACTATGGCTACACCTTC. It encodes CASSLDGNYGYTF.

Notes on this clone: The germline gene is not matched at one end of the junction; a read error may be the cause. The CDR3 is CASREEASTVF. DNA of the CDR3: TGTGCCAGCAGGGAGGAGGCCAGTACCGTTTTT. The genes are TRBV2 and TRBJ1-4; D is undetermined. The CDR3 has 11 residues. Germline loops: CDR1 SNHLY, CDR2 FYNNEI.

This chain joins TRBV7-9 and TRBJ1-2; 8 bases match TRBD1. Germline loops: CDR1 SEHNR, CDR2 FQNEAQ (reference sequence). Trimming at V came to 6 bases and at J to 4 bases, leaving 10 bases not matched to a gene. CDR3 length: 15 amino acids. Here the CDR3 DNA reads TGTGCCAGCAGTCCCACAGGGGGGCCATCCTATGGCTACACCTTC. Translation gives CASSPTGGPSYGYTF.

The chain couples TRBV30 to TRBJ1-2, with D perhaps TRBD1 (5 bases). V dropped 0 bases and J dropped 4 bases, with 9 bases sitting between them. This CDR3 is built from 13 residues. Germline CDR1 reads GTSNPN; CDR2 reads SVGIG (reference sequence). CDR3 nucleotides: TGTGCCTGGAGTGTCAGGGCTGCCTATGGCTACACCTTC. This codes for CAWSVRAAYGYTF.

The chain has TRBV2 and TRBJ2-3; the match to TRBD2 covers 8 bases. Germline loops: CDR1 SNHLY, CDR2 FYNNEI. CDR3 length: 14 residues. Trimming took 8 bases from V and 2 from J; bases not matched to a gene: 6. The CDR3 DNA reads as TGTGCCAGCTCGTATAGCGGGGCCACAGATACGCAGTATTTT. It translates to CASSYSGATDTQYF.

This clone came up once. The rearrangement joins TRBV28 to TRBJ2-2; 7 nucleotides line up with TRBD2. Unmatched junction bases numbered 10, after V lost 7 bases and J lost 5 bases. The V gene's germline CDR1 is MDHEN and CDR2 SYDVKM. This CDR3 has 15 residues. The CDR3 sequence is CASTGGVGETGELFF. In nucleotides, the CDR3 is TGTGCCAGCACTGGGGGGGTTGGGGAAACCGGGGAGCTGTTTTTT.

This clone was seen only a few times. The chain is built from TRBV6-5 and TRBJ2-7, with a tentative D call TRBD2 (6 bases). V lost 5 bases and J 10 bases, leaving 18 bases between the germline ends. Germline CDR1 and CDR2: MNHEY and SVGAGI. This CDR3 is built from 13 residues. The CDR3 is CASSQITRGDQYF. CDR3 nucleotides: TGTGCCAGCAGTCAGATAACGCGGGGCGACCAGTACTTC.

This clone was counted between two and nine times. This chain uses TRBV30 with TRBJ2-5; 8 bases line up with TRBD2. V lost 2 bases, J lost 5 bases, and 7 bases stayed unmatched. Germline CDR1 reads GTSNPN; CDR2 reads SVGIG (reference sequence). The CDR3 consists of 14 residues. CDR3 sequence: CAWSPGLGAETQYF. Written as DNA, the CDR3 is TGTGCCTGGAGTCCGGGACTAGGCGCCGAGACCCAGTACTTC.

The chain is built from TRBV6-5 and TRBJ1-6; TRBD1 matches at 7 bases. CDR1 and CDR2 from the germline V gene are MNHEY and SVGAGI. The V gene end was trimmed by 7 bases and the J gene end by 5 bases; junction bases not matched to a gene: 8. This CDR3 has 15 amino acids. The CDR3 loop is CASNGGGGNNSPLHF. The CDR3 DNA is TGTGCCAGCAACGGAGGGGGCGGGAATAATTCACCCCTCCACTTT.

CDR3 amino acids: CASTTGGRYEQYF. The CDR3 nucleotides read TGTGCCAGCACCACCGGCGGTAGGTACGAGCAGTACTTC. V and J are TRBV6-5 and TRBJ2-7; D is unresolved. Germline V gene lookup returns CDR1 MNHEY and CDR2 SVGAGI. Trimming cost V 7 bases and J 4 bases, with 14 bases left between them. This CDR3 is built from 13 residues.

The rearrangement links TRBV5-1 to TRBJ1-4; no firm D call. In germline, CDR1 is SGHRS, CDR2 YFSETQ. Trimming pared 2 bases from V and 0 bases from J, leaving 5 bases between. The CDR3 contains 14 residues. The CDR3 DNA is TGCGCCAGCAGCTTCGGTACAACTAATGAAAAACTGTTTTTT. Encoded protein: CASSFGTTNEKLFF.

As for this clone: One end of the junction varies from germline; a read error may be responsible. The same CDR3 arises from other DNA sequences in this sample as well. The chain joins TRBV28 to TRBJ1-2; 9 nucleotides align to TRBD1. Germline V CDR1 and CDR2: MDHEN, SYDVKM. CDR3 length equals 15 residues. DNA for the CDR3: TGTGCCAGTAGTTTAAGGGACAGGGACCTCGTAGGCTACACCTTC. Translated, it gives CASSLRDRDLVGYTF.